This record concerns one T cell receptor beta chain sequence. No antigen is known for it. Repertoires were generated with immunoSEQ multiplex PCR, while TCRdb's copy carries only in-frame clones and drops some. The sample includes 80,000 to 100,000 clones, 92% seen only once; the top ten take around 0.51%. This specimen comes from a study of OX40 agonist ivuxolimab in advanced cancers. At the level of the study: Ivuxolimab, an agonist antibody against OX40 (CD134), was given to patients. Past anti-PD-1, anti-PD-L1 or anti-CTLA-4 therapy was accepted, and 30% to 50% had received some.

The V and J ends lost 6 bases and 2 bases respectively, with 6 bases between them. This CDR3 has 12 amino acids. The germline gives CDR1 SGHTA, CDR2 FQGTGA. Findings and limits, study-wide: Low normalized clonal expansion also occurred in some nonresponding patients.

This sequence originates from an adult with an advanced solid tumor such as melanoma, head and neck, liver or kidney cancer. The V gene is TRBV7-3, the J gene TRBJ2-3, with D unclear. This specimen consisted of CD4+ or CD8+ T cells sorted from blood, obtained in a trial of the OX40 agonist ivuxolimab. CDR3 DNA: TGTGCCAGCAGGGGCCTCACAGATACGCAGTATTTT. This gives the protein CASRGLTDTQYF.